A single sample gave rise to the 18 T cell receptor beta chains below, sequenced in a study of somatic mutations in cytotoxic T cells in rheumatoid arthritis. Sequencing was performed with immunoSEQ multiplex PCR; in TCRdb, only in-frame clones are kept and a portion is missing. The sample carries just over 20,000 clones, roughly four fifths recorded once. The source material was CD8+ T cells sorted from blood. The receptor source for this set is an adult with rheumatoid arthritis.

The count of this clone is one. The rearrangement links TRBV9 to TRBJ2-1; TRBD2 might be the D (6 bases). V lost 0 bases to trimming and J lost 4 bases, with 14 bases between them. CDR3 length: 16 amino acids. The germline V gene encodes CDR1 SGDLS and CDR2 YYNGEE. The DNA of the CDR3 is TGTGCCAGCAGCGTAGCCGGGACTCCCCCTTACAATGAGCAGTTCTTC. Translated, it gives CASSVAGTPPYNEQFF.

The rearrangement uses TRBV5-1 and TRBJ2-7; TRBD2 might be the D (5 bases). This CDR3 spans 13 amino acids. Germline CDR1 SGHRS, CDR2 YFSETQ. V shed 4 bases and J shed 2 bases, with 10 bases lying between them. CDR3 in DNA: TGCGCCAGCAGCCCCGGAGGCGCCTACGAGCAGTACTTC. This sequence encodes CASSPGGAYEQYF.

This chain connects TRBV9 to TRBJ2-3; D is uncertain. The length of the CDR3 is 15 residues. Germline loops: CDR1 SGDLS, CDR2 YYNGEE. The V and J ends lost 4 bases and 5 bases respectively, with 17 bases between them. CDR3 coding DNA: TGTGCCAGCAGCTCCAGACACGCACCCCAAGATACGCAGTATTTT. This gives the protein CASSSRHAPQDTQYF.

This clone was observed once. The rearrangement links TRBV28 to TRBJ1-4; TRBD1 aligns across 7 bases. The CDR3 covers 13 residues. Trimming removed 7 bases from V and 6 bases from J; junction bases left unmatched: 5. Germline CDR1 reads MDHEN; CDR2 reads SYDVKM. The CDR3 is CASMGQGDEKLFF. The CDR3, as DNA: TGTGCCAGCATGGGCCAGGGGGATGAAAAACTGTTTTTT.

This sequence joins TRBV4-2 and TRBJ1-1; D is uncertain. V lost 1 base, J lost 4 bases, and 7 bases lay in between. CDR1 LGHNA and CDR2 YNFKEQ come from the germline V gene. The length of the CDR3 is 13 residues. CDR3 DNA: TGTGCCAGCAGCCAAGCCAGGCGCACTGAAGCTTTCTTT. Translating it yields CASSQARRTEAFF.

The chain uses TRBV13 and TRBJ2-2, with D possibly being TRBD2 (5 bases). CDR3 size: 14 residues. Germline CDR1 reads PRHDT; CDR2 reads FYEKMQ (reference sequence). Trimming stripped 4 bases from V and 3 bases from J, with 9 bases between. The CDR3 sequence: CASSSGSYTGELFF. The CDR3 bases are TGTGCCAGCAGCTCGGGGTCCTACACCGGGGAGCTGTTTTTT.

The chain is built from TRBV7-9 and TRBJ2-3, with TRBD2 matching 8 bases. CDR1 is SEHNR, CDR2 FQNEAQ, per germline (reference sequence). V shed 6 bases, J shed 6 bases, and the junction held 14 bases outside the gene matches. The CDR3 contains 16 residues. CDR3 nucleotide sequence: TGTGCCAGCAGTCCTTGGGCAGCGGGGGAGGCGGATACGCAGTATTTT. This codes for CASSPWAAGEADTQYF.

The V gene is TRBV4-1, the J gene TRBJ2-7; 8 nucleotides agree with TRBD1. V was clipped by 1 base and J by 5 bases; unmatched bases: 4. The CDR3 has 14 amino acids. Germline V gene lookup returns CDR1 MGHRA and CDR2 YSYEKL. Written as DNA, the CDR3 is TGCGCCAGCAGCCAAGGGACAGGGCCCCACGAGCAGTACTTC. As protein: CASSQGTGPHEQYF.

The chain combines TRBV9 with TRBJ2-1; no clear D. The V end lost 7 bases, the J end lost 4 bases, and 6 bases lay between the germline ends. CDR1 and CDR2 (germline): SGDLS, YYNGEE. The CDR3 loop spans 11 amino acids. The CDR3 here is CASGDYNEQFF. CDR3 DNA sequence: TGTGCCAGCGGGGATTACAATGAGCAGTTCTTC.

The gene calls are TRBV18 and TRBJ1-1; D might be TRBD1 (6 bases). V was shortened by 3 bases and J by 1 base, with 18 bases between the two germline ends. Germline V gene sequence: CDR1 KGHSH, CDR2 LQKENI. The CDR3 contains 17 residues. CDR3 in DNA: TGTGCCAGCTCACCGTTTAACTTTAAAGGGGGGAACACTGAAGCTTTCTTT. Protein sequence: CASSPFNFKGGNTEAFF.

The CDR3 nucleotides read TGTGCCAGCAGTGCAATCGGCGGCGATGAGCAGTTCTTC. Its protein product is CASSAIGGDEQFF. V and J are TRBV27 and TRBJ2-1; D gene ambiguous. Between the trimmed V and J ends, which lost 5 bases and 8 bases, there was a span of 13 bases. CDR3 length: 13 amino acids. Germline V CDR1 and CDR2: MNHEY, SMNVEV (reference sequence).

The CDR3 spells CASSIGGGPVYEQFF. The CDR3 coding sequence is TGTGCCAGTAGTATCGGTGGAGGCCCAGTCTATGAGCAGTTCTTC. The chain employs TRBV19 and TRBJ2-1, with a tentative D call TRBD2 (5 bases). Germline CDR1 is LNHDA and CDR2 is SQIVND (reference sequence). The V gene lost 3 bases and the J gene lost 8 bases, with 17 bases spanning the gap. This CDR3 is built from 15 residues.

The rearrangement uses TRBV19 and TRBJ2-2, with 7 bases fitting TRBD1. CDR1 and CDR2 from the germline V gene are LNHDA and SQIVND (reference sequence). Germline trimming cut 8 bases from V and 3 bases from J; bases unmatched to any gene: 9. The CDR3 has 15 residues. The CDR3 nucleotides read TGTGCCAGTGGAACTAGACAGGGCTACACCGGGGAGCTGTTTTTT. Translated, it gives CASGTRQGYTGELFF. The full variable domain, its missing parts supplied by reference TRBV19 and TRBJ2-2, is DGGITQSPKYLFRKEGQNVTLSCEQNLNHDAMYWYRQDPGQGLRLIYYSQIVNDFQKGDIAEGYSVSREKKESFPLTVTSAQKNPTAFYLCASGTRQGYTGELFFGEGSRLTVL.

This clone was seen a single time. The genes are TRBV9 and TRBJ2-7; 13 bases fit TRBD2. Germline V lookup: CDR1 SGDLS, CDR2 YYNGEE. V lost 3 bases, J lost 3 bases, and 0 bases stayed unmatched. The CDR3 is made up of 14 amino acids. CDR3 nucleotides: TGTGCCAGCAGCGGGACTAGCGGGGGCTACGAGCAGTACTTC. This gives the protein CASSGTSGGYEQYF. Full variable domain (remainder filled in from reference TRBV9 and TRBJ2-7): DSGVTQTPKHLITATGQRVTLRCSPRSGDLSVYWYQQSLDQGLQFLIQYYNGEERAKGNILERFSAQQFPDLHSELNLSSLELGDSALYFCASSGTSGGYEQYFGPGTRLTVT.

The CDR3: CASSQVVDRVEKLFF. The CDR3 DNA reads as TGCGCCAGCAGCCAAGTGGTGGACAGGGTTGAAAAACTGTTTTTT. The J gene is TRBJ1-4, the V gene TRBV4-1, with 8 bases aligning to TRBD1. This CDR3 region has 15 residues. V dropped 1 base and J dropped 7; count of bases not matched to a gene: 5. CDR1 is MGHRA, CDR2 YSYEKL, per germline.

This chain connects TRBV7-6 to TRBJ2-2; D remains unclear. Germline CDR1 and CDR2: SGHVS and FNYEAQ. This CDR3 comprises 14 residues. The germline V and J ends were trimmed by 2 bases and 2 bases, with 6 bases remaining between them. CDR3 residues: CASSLSSNTGELFF. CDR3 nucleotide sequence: TGTGCCAGCAGCTTAAGCAGTAACACCGGGGAGCTGTTTTTT.

Here the CDR3 DNA reads TGTGCCAGCTCATCAGTGGGTAAGAACACTGAAGCTTTCTTT. Amino acid sequence: CASSSVGKNTEAFF. The chain has TRBV18 and TRBJ1-1; D remains ambiguous. V shed 5 bases and J shed 1 base, with 11 bases lying between them. Germline V gene lookup returns CDR1 KGHSH and CDR2 LQKENI. The CDR3 covers 14 residues. The complete variable domain, with remaining parts taken from reference TRBV18 and TRBJ1-1, reads NAGVMQNPRHLVRRRGQEARLRCSPMKGHSHVYWYRQLPEEGLKFMVYLQKENIIDESGMPKERFSAEFPKEGPSILRIQQVVRGDSAAYFCASSSVGKNTEAFFGQGTRLTVV.

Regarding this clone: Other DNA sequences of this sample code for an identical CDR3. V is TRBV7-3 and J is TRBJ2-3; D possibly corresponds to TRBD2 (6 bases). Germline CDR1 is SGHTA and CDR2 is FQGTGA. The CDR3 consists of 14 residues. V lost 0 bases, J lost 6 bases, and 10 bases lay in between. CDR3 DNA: TGTGCCAGCAGCTTAACGGGAGGTTGGGATACGCAGTATTTT. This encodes CASSLTGGWDTQYF.